This TCR beta chain was profiled in a study of shared clonotypes between healthy human individuals. Per the germline V gene, CDR1 is MNHEY and CDR2 is SVGAGI. The CDR3 runs 15 residues. Trimming stripped 5 bases from V and 6 bases from J, with 16 bases between. 150 to 250 ng DNA, approximately 31,000 T cell genomes, went into each sorted-subset replicate PCR. Using immunoSEQ multiplex PCR, the repertoire was profiled, and TCRdb retains in-frame clones only, with some absent. The table includes approximately 340,000 clones, more than 60% detected once. The chain carries TRBV6-5 and TRBJ1-4; D may be TRBD1 (6 bases). The sequence derives from a man aged 30-40 years in good health. Sequencing was carried out using memory CD4+ T cells sorted from blood. The subset here: CD45RA-negative fraction. In DNA form, the CDR3 reads TGTGCCAGCAGTCCCTCAGGGGTTGGGGATGAAAAACTGTTTTTT. Its translation is CASSPSGVGDEKLFF.